This TCR beta chain comes out of a study of OX40 agonist ivuxolimab in advanced cancers. Study-wide context: Dose-escalation patients' cancers were hepatocellular carcinoma, melanoma, renal cell or head and neck cancer.

Autoimmune disease history or systemic immunosuppression barred patients. Germline-derived CDR1 and CDR2 are MNHEY and SMNVEV (reference sequence). This CDR3 comprises 15 residues. V gave up 5 bases and J gave up 1 base, with 13 bases separating them. With respect to this clone: Its specificity is unknown.

Study-level findings and limits: Not determined was the antigen specificity of the expanded peripheral T cells.

Profiling relied on immunoSEQ multiplex PCR, and the TCRdb table lists in-frame clones only, not all of them. The sample consists of about 96,000 clones, 84% of them appearing once. This sequence joins TRBV27 and TRBJ2-3; D is undetermined. The sequence came from an adult with an advanced solid tumor such as melanoma, head and neck, liver or kidney cancer. Sequenced material: CD4+ or CD8+ T cells sorted from blood, taken in a trial of the OX40 agonist ivuxolimab. The CDR3 sequence is CASSTPTRGTDTQYF. The CDR3 DNA reads TGTGCCAGCAGTACCCCCACCCGGGGCACAGATACGCAGTATTTT.